The entry below gives a single T cell receptor beta chain sequence along with its context. The CDR3 consists of 11 residues. Germline V gene data show CDR1 as DFQATT and CDR2 as SNEGSKA (reference sequence). V shed 6 bases and J 6 bases; nucleotides not matched to a gene: 4. Using immunoSEQ multiplex PCR, the repertoire was profiled, and TCRdb retains in-frame clones only, with some absent. The sample shows about 150,000 clones, about 88% of them seen only once. This record belongs to a study of radiation and T cells in renal cell carcinoma. Sample time point: baseline pretreatment blood. Treatment described: 15 Gy SBRT to primary tumor, nephrectomy 4 weeks later. Serial blood draws occurred at baseline and 2 and 4 weeks post-SBRT. The patient's renal cell carcinoma had clear cell pathology.

The receptor comes from a woman in her 70s with renal cell carcinoma. The V and J genes are TRBV20-1 and TRBJ2-7, with 8 bases that match TRBD1. Sample: blood, taken from a patient whose treatment included radiotherapy and nephrectomy. CDR3 nucleotide sequence: TGCAGTGCCGACAGGGGCTCCGAGCAGTACTTC. Its translation is CSADRGSEQYF.